This T cell receptor (beta chain) was identified during a study of Graves' ophthalmopathy and Graves' hyperthyroidism. TCR beta CDR3 amplification used RNA transcripts. The first round was an RT-PCR with HTBI primers, and the second round was a multiplex PCR. A single record per CDR3 protein comes from TCRdb applying MiXCR to the multiplex PCR reads. Of hundreds of thousands of distinct CDR3 sequences listed, roughly 39% are singletons. Between the trimmed V and J ends, which lost 5 bases and 1 base, there was a span of 14 bases. The CDR3 loop spans 15 amino acids. Germline CDR1 SGHAT, CDR2 FQDESV (reference sequence). In regard to this clonotype: Antigen unknown.

Study-level points and caveats: Blood repertoires reportedly contained most expanded thyroid clonotypes above 0.001 frequency. In separating ophthalmopathy from stable hyperthyroidism, a 13-signature model achieved roughly 90% sensitivity and around 80% specificity.

Input material: peripheral blood. This rearrangement joins TRBV11-1 to TRBJ2-5, with D possibly being TRBD2 (5 bases). The origin of this receptor is an adult man with Graves' ophthalmopathy. This CDR3 is CASSTSGRLQETQYF. The CDR3 DNA reads TGTGCCAGCAGCACGAGCGGCAGGCTCCAAGAGACCCAGTACTTC.